The 13 T cell receptor beta chains below were found in one sample sequenced in a study of T cells expressing NK-cell markers. For each CDR3 protein, TCRdb gives one entry from its re-call of the 5' RACE reads, without DNA. The sample table sets out 200,000 to 300,000 distinct CDR3 sequences. Specimen: blood T cells: a sorted CD56 or NKG2C T cell subset, CD4+ or CD8+ T cells, or bulk PBMC T cells (not recorded which). The source is a man younger than 30 in good health.

This CDR3 reads CASSFPSSNEQFF. The chain couples TRBV5-4 to TRBJ2-1; lacking DNA, the TRBD2 call made by TCRdb goes unchecked. This CDR3 has 13 residues. CDR1 is SGHNT and CDR2 is YYREEE in the germline V gene (reference sequence).

The chain uses TRBV25-1 and TRBJ2-2. Germline V gene data show CDR1 as MGHDK and CDR2 as SYGVNS. There are 13 residues in the CDR3. The CDR3 loop reads CASSARITGELFF.

The genes are TRBV5-1 and TRBJ2-3; TCRdb indicates TRBD2, and absent DNA this call remains unverified. The CDR3 is 16 amino acids. The germline CDR1 and CDR2 sequences are SGHRS and YFSETQ. The CDR3 reads CASSSMAPGRSDTQYF. Combining the CDR3 with reference TRBV5-1 and TRBJ2-3 gives the whole variable domain KAGVTQTPRYLIKTRGQQVTLSCSPISGHRSVSWYQQTPGQGLQFLFEYFSETQRNKGNFPGRFSGRQFSNSRSEMNVSTLELGDSALYLCASSSMAPGRSDTQYFGPGTRLTVL.

The chain links TRBV10-1 to TRBJ2-2; TCRdb gives TRBD1 as the D gene, but with no DNA this cannot be confirmed. Germline V gene lookup returns CDR1 WNHNN and CDR2 SYGVQD (reference sequence). This CDR3 comprises 12 residues. This chain's CDR3 is CASSARGEELFF.

CDR3 sequence reads: CSSRGLYGYTF. The chain joins TRBV29-1 to TRBJ1-2. The CDR3 loop spans 11 amino acids. Germline CDR1 SQVTM, CDR2 ANQGSEA.

V usage is TRBV20-1 and J usage is TRBJ1-2. This CDR3 spans 12 amino acids. CDR1 DFQATT and CDR2 SNEGSKA come from the germline V gene (reference sequence). The CDR3: CSATIGGGGYTF.

The gene calls are TRBV7-2 and TRBJ1-2. The CDR3 contains 15 residues. Germline CDR1 SGHTA, CDR2 FQGNSA. The CDR3 region is CASSFGRLSPYGYTF. Using reference TRBV7-2 and TRBJ1-2 for the parts outside the CDR3, the full variable domain is GAGVSQSPSNKVTEKGKDVELRCDPISGHTALYWYRQSLGQGLEFLIYFQGNSAPDKSGLPSDRFSAERTGGSVSTLTIQRTQQEDSAVYLCASSFGRLSPYGYTFGSGTRLTVV.

The chain combines TRBV5-5 with TRBJ2-2; TCRdb outputs TRBD1, but without DNA this stays unchecked. The CDR3 has 16 residues. Germline CDR1 and CDR2: SGHKS and YYEKEE (reference sequence). CDR3 protein: CASSLAPGTNTGELFF.

The chain links TRBV6-2 or TRBV6-3 to TRBJ2-7; TCRdb names TRBD1, which stays unverified in the absence of DNA. The CDR3 has 17 amino acids. Per germline, CDR1 MNHEY and CDR2 SVGEGT. This CDR3 reads CASSSGQGILIGYEQYF.

The CDR3 loop reads CATSASRVFTF. V and J are TRBV24-1 and TRBJ1-2. Per the germline V gene, CDR1 is KGHDR and CDR2 is SFDVKD. The CDR3 is 11 amino acids.

The chain links TRBV15 to TRBJ2-4. There are 15 residues in the CDR3. Germline lookup yields CDR1 LNHNV and CDR2 YYDKDF (reference sequence). CDR3 sequence reads: CATSRDPLVTNIQYF.

The chain recombines TRBV4-3 with TRBJ2-1; checking the TCRdb D call of TRBD1 is not possible without DNA. CDR1 and CDR2 from the germline V gene are LGHNA and YSLEER. The length of the CDR3 is 15 residues. The CDR3 here is CASSGASSSYNEQFF.

The chain has TRBV5-1 and TRBJ2-7; TCRdb names TRBD2, which stays unverified in the absence of DNA. Germline V lookup: CDR1 SGHRS, CDR2 YFSETQ. The CDR3 extends over 15 amino acids. CDR3 in amino acids: CASMLAGGPTYEQYF.